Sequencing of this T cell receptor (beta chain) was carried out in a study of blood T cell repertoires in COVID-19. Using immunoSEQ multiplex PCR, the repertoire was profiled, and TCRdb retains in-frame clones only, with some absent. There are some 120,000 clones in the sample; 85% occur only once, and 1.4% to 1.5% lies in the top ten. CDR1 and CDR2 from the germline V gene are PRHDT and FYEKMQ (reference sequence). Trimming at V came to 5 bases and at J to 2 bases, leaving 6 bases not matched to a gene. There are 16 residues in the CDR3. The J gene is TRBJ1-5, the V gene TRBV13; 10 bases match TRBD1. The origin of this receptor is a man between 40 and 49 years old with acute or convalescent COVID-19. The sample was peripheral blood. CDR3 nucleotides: TGTGCCAGCAGCCGAAACGGACAGGGGGGCAATCAGCCCCAGCATTTT. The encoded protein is CASSRNGQGGNQPQHF. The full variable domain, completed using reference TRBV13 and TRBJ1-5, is AAGVIQSPRHLIKEKRETATLKCYPIPRHDTVYWYQQGPGQDPQFLISFYEKMQSDKGSIPDRFSAQQFSDYHSELNMSSLELGDSALYFCASSRNGQGGNQPQHFGDGTRLSIL.